The 17 T cell receptor beta chains below come from one sample, sequenced in a study of long-term antiretroviral therapy in people with HIV. Run at survey level, the immunoSEQ assay was version v3.0. Measured with immunoSEQ multiplex PCR; TCRdb has only the in-frame clones, and not every one. Among approximately 20,000 clones listed, 75% to 90% were seen once. This sample comprised unsorted PBMCs, obtained 0.2 years after starting antiretroviral therapy. The receptor source for this set is a woman aged 40-49 years with HIV.

This rearrangement joins TRBV18 to TRBJ2-7, with TRBD1 identical over 11 bases. CDR3 size: 15 residues. Germline V gene lookup returns CDR1 KGHSH and CDR2 LQKENI. Trimming removed 3 bases from V and 6 bases from J; junction bases left unmatched: 7. The CDR3 loop is CASSPSGTGGLEQYF. DNA for the CDR3: TGTGCCAGCTCACCCTCCGGGACAGGGGGGCTCGAGCAGTACTTC.

This chain links TRBV27 with TRBJ1-1; no clear D. CDR3 size: 15 residues. The germline CDR1 and CDR2 sequences are MNHEY and SMNVEV (reference sequence). V was trimmed by 0 bases and J by 6 bases, leaving 14 bases between them. In DNA, the CDR3 is TGTGCCAGCAGTTTATCGATCGGGTTCGAATCTGAAGCTTTCTTT. Translation: CASSLSIGFESEAFF.

This chain uses TRBV10-3 with TRBJ2-7; 13 bases fit TRBD2. J was trimmed by 6 bases and V by 3 bases; bases with no gene match: 11. The CDR3 extends over 17 amino acids. In germline, CDR1 is ENHRY, CDR2 SYGVKD. Here the CDR3 reads CAISERYTSGRAGEQYF. The CDR3, as DNA: TGTGCCATCAGTGAACGCTACACTAGCGGGAGGGCGGGCGAGCAGTACTTC.

V usage is TRBV15 and J usage is TRBJ1-3, with D uncertain. CDR3 length equals 15 residues. The V and J ends lost 5 bases and 1 base respectively, with 12 bases between them. The germline V gene encodes CDR1 LNHNV and CDR2 YYDKDF (reference sequence). The CDR3 nucleotides read TGTGCCACCAGCCGCGGGCAAAAGTCTGGAAACACCATATATTTT. Its translation is CATSRGQKSGNTIYF.

The chain employs TRBV5-1 and TRBJ2-2; D possibly corresponds to TRBD1 (5 bases). This CDR3 contains 13 residues. Germline V gives CDR1 SGHRS, CDR2 YFSETQ. V was shortened by 0 bases and J by 5 bases, with 5 bases between the two germline ends. CDR3: CASSLEGTGELFF. The DNA of the CDR3 is TGCGCCAGCAGCTTGGAGGGGACCGGGGAGCTGTTTTTT.

The rearrangement links TRBV19 to TRBJ1-2; tentative D call: TRBD1 (5 bases). The CDR3 is 15 amino acids. The V and J ends lost 4 bases and 2 bases respectively, with 14 bases between them. Looked up from germline, CDR1 is LNHDA and CDR2 is SQIVND (reference sequence). The CDR3 is CASSTYRMINYGYTF. CDR3 DNA sequence: TGTGCCAGTAGTACCTACAGGATGATAAACTATGGCTACACCTTC.

The J gene is TRBJ1-1, the V gene TRBV7-9; D call uncertain. The CDR3 loop spans 13 amino acids. V lost 3 bases and J 1 base, leaving 6 bases between the germline ends. Germline CDR1 is SEHNR and CDR2 is FQNEAQ (reference sequence). The DNA of the CDR3 is TGTGCCAGCAGCTTGCCCGGGAACACTGAAGCTTTCTTT. Translated, it gives CASSLPGNTEAFF.

CDR3 region: CASSFSGGELFF. CDR3 sequence (DNA): TGTGCCAGCAGTTTTTCGGGCGGGGAGCTGTTTTTT. The chain couples TRBV6-5 to TRBJ2-2; D not resolved. CDR3 size: 12 residues. Trimming took off 4 bases at V and 7 bases at J, with 7 bases between the two ends. Germline V gives CDR1 MNHEY, CDR2 SVGAGI.

The chain recombines TRBV2 with TRBJ1-5, with TRBD1 identical over 11 bases. V lost 6 bases, J lost 7 bases, and 8 bases stayed unmatched. The CDR3 is made up of 15 amino acids. Germline V gene data show CDR1 as SNHLY and CDR2 as FYNNEI. This CDR3 is CASRGWGQGVQPQHF. The CDR3 DNA reads as TGTGCCAGCAGGGGGTGGGGACAGGGGGTCCAGCCCCAGCATTTT.

This clone is deemed medium-sized. The chain uses TRBV5-1 and TRBJ2-2, with 11 bases that match TRBD1. V lost 3 bases, J lost 6 bases, and 4 bases stayed unmatched. CDR3 length: 15 residues. The V gene's germline CDR1 is SGHRS and CDR2 YFSETQ. Written as DNA, the CDR3 is TGCGCCAGCAGCTGGACAGGGGGCGAGGCCGGGGAGCTGTTTTTT. This sequence encodes CASSWTGGEAGELFF.

CDR3 loop: CASSSLAVASSYNSPLHF. The DNA for the CDR3 is TGTGCCAGCTCCTCCCTGGCAGTCGCAAGCTCCTATAATTCACCCCTCCACTTT. The V call is TRBV18, the J call TRBJ1-6, with D unclear. In germline, CDR1 is KGHSH, CDR2 LQKENI. The V and J ends lost 6 bases and 0 bases respectively, with 18 bases between them. The CDR3 consists of 18 residues.

This chain links TRBV15 with TRBJ2-7, with D tentatively TRBD1 (5 bases). V shed 0 bases and J shed 3 bases, with 9 bases lying between them. The V gene's germline CDR1 is LNHNV and CDR2 YYDKDF (reference sequence). The CDR3 runs to 14 residues. CDR3 loop: CATSRDWTLYEQYF. The CDR3, as DNA: TGTGCCACCAGCAGAGACTGGACACTCTACGAGCAGTACTTC.

The rearrangement joins TRBV5-4 to TRBJ2-3; 9 nucleotides align to TRBD2. This CDR3 contains 16 residues. Germline values: CDR1 SGHNT, CDR2 YYREEE (reference sequence). The V gene end was trimmed by 5 bases and the J gene end by 9 bases; junction bases not matched to a gene: 16. Here the CDR3 DNA reads TGTGCCAGCAGACCAACAGCGGGCTCAGCGGGAGGAACGCAGTATTTT. It encodes CASRPTAGSAGGTQYF.

The V call is TRBV2, the J call TRBJ1-2; 7 bases are shared with TRBD1. Germline trimming cut 6 bases from V and 5 bases from J; bases unmatched to any gene: 9. Germline lookup yields CDR1 SNHLY and CDR2 FYNNEI. The CDR3 is 14 amino acids. The CDR3 sequence: CASRDDRETYGYTF. The CDR3 DNA reads TGTGCCAGCAGGGACGACAGGGAAACTTATGGCTACACCTTC.

This clone appeared a few times. As DNA, the CDR3 is TGTGCCAGCAGCTTACAAGTACAGGCACAAGGTGGCTACACCTTC. Its translation is CASSLQVQAQGGYTF. The chain uses TRBV7-8 and TRBJ1-2, with TRBD1 as a possible D gene (5 bases). Trimming stripped 2 bases from V and 7 bases from J, with 17 bases between. The CDR3 extends over 15 amino acids. Looked up from germline, CDR1 is SGHVS and CDR2 is FQNEAQ.

The chain combines TRBV28 with TRBJ2-2; D perhaps matches TRBD1 (6 bases). Trimming stripped 6 bases from V and 7 bases from J, with 24 bases between. Germline V gives CDR1 MDHEN, CDR2 SYDVKM. The CDR3 has 17 amino acids. In DNA, the CDR3 is TGTGCCAGCAGCCCTCATCCCGGGACACAAGGCAGCGGGGAGCTGTTTTTT. This translates into CASSPHPGTQGSGELFF.

This clone is termed large. The chain is built from TRBV19 and TRBJ2-1, with D unclear. The ends were cut back, 9 bases at V and 9 bases at J, with 9 bases in the middle. The CDR3 covers 10 residues. In germline, CDR1 is LNHDA, CDR2 SQIVND (reference sequence). CDR3 sequence: CASLGSEQFF. The CDR3 bases are TGTGCCAGCCTCGGAAGTGAGCAGTTCTTC. Supplemented by reference TRBV19 and TRBJ2-1, the full variable domain reads DGGITQSPKYLFRKEGQNVTLSCEQNLNHDAMYWYRQDPGQGLRLIYYSQIVNDFQKGDIAEGYSVSREKKESFPLTVTSAQKNPTAFYLCASLGSEQFFGPGTRLTVL.